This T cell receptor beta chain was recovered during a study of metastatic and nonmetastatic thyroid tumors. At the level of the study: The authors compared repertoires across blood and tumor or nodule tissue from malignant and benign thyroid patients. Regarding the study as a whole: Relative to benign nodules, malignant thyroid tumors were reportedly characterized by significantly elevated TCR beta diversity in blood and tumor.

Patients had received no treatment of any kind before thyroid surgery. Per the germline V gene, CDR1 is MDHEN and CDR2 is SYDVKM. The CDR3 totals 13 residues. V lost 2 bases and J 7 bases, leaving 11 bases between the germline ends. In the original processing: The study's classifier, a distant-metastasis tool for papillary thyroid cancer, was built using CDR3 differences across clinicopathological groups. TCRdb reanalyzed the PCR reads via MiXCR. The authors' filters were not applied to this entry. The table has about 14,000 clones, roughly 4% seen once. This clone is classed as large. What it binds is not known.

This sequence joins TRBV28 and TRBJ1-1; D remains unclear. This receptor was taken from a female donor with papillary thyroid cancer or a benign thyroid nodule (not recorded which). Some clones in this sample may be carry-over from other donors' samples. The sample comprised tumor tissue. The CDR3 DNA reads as TGTGCCAGCAGTTTACACGGCGGGAATGAAGCTTTCTTT. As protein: CASSLHGGNEAFF.